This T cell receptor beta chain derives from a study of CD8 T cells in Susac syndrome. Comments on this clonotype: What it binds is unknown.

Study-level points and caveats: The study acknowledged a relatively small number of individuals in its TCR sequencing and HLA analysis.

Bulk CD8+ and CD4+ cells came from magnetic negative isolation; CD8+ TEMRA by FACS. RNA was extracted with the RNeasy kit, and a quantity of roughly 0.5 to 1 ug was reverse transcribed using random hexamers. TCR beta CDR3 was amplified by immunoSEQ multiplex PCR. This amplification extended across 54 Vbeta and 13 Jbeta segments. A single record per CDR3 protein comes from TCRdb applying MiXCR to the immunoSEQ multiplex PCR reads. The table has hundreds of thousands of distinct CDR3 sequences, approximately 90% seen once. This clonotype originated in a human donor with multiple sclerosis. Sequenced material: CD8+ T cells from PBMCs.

CDR3 bases: TGTGCCAGCAGCGTCCGGGTGGGGGAAGATGAAAAACTGTTTTTT. It encodes CASSVRVGEDEKLFF. The V and J genes are TRBV7-9 and TRBJ1-4, with a weak D call TRBD1 (5 bases). There are 15 residues in the CDR3. Germline loops: CDR1 SEHNR, CDR2 FQNEAQ (reference sequence). Between the trimmed V and J ends, which lost 5 bases and 6 bases, there was a span of 16 bases.